What follows are 16 T cell receptor beta chains derived from one specimen sequenced in a study of regulatory T cells in long-lasting Graves disease. Assembly of TCR beta libraries relied on iRepertoire HTBI primers together with Arm-PCR of CDR3 regions. A single record per CDR3 protein comes from TCRdb applying MiXCR to the multiplex PCR reads. This sample has roughly 470,000 distinct CDR3 sequences, with roughly 20% found just once. The time point here: persistent/refractory GD, antithyroid drugs over 5 years with positive TRAb. RNA extracted from PBMCs served as the sequencing template. Sequenced here: peripheral blood mononuclear cells (PBMCs), sampled when the disease was refractory, from a patient treated with antithyroid drugs. These receptors came from a female donor with Graves disease.

This clonotype was seen ten or more times. V usage is TRBV30 and J usage is TRBJ2-7, with D tentatively TRBD2 (7 bases). The germline V gene encodes CDR1 GTSNPN and CDR2 SVGIG (reference sequence). The length of the CDR3 is 13 residues. Trimming left V 6 bases short and J 3 bases short, with 15 bases between. DNA for the CDR3: TGTGCCTGCGGGGGAGGGGGAGACTACGAGCAGTACTTC. Residues: CACGGGGDYEQYF.

This clonotype was detected ten times or more. The CDR3 nucleotides read TGCAGTGCATGGGGGAGATCGGGAGGAGAGACCCAGTACTTC. Amino acids: CSAWGRSGGETQYF. This chain connects TRBV20-1 to TRBJ2-5, with 7 nucleotides matching TRBD2. V gave up 6 bases and J gave up 4 bases; unmatched junction bases: 11. This CDR3 contains 14 residues. Germline V gene lookup returns CDR1 DFQATT and CDR2 SNEGSKA (reference sequence).

This clonotype came up a few times. V is TRBV9 and J is TRBJ1-1, with 8 bases aligning to TRBD1. The length of the CDR3 is 17 residues. J lost 4 bases, V lost 0 bases, and 11 bases had no gene match. The germline CDR1 and CDR2 sequences are SGDLS and YYNGEE. For the CDR3, the DNA is TGTGCCAGCAGCGTAGGGATAGAGACAGGGGCCGGCACTGAAGCTTTCTTT. Its protein is CASSVGIETGAGTEAFF. Full variable domain (outside the CDR3, taken from reference TRBV9 and TRBJ1-1): DSGVTQTPKHLITATGQRVTLRCSPRSGDLSVYWYQQSLDQGLQFLIQYYNGEERAKGNILERFSAQQFPDLHSELNLSSLELGDSALYFCASSVGIETGAGTEAFFGQGTRLTVV.

This clonotype was detected ten times or more. The rearrangement joins TRBV15 to TRBJ1-2; weak D call: TRBD1 (6 bases). V was pared by 0 bases and J by 4 bases, with 18 bases between. The germline CDR1 and CDR2 sequences are LNHNV and YYDKDF (reference sequence). The CDR3 loop spans 17 amino acids. CDR3 in amino acids: CATSRDLGSGASYGYTF. The CDR3 nucleotides read TGTGCCACCAGCAGAGATTTGGGGTCAGGGGCTAGCTATGGCTACACCTTC. The variable domain in full, with the rest retrieved from reference TRBV15 and TRBJ1-2, is DAMVIQNPRYQVTQFGKPVTLSCSQTLNHNVMYWYQQKSSQAPKLLFHYYDKDFNNEADTPDNFQSRRPNTSFCFLDIRSPGLGDTAMYLCATSRDLGSGASYGYTFGSGTRLTVV.

This chain uses TRBV20-1 with TRBJ2-6; TRBD1 or TRBD2 may be the D gene (5 bases each). The CDR3 is 14 residues long. Trimming took off 3 bases at V and 4 bases at J, with 10 bases between the two ends. CDR1 and CDR2 (germline): DFQATT, SNEGSKA (reference sequence). The CDR3 region has the DNA TGCAGTGCTAGTCGGGGCGGCGGGGCCAACGTCCTGACTTTC. Its protein is CSASRGGGANVLTF.

The rearrangement joins TRBV7-3 to TRBJ2-1, with TRBD2 matching 7 bases. Per the germline V gene, CDR1 is SGHTA and CDR2 is FQGTGA. With 5 bases clipped from V and 6 bases from J, the junction kept 10 bases outside the gene matches. The CDR3 has 15 amino acids. The CDR3 is CASSPEGDYRNEQFF. Written as DNA, the CDR3 is TGTGCCAGCAGCCCCGAAGGGGACTACCGCAATGAGCAGTTCTTC.

The chain couples TRBV27 to TRBJ2-6; no firm D call. Trimming left V 3 bases short and J 0 bases short, with 9 bases between. The CDR3 runs 16 residues. Germline CDR1 is MNHEY and CDR2 is SMNVEV (reference sequence). The CDR3 DNA reads TGTGCCAGCAGTTTTGTGTGGAGCTCTGGGGCCAACGTCCTGACTTTC. This sequence encodes CASSFVWSSGANVLTF. The full variable domain, in which reference TRBV27 and TRBJ2-6 provide the parts outside the CDR3, is EAQVTQNPRYLITVTGKKLTVTCSQNMNHEYMSWYRQDPGLGLRQIYYSMNVEVTDKGDVPEGYKVSRKEKRNFPLILESPSPNQTSLYFCASSFVWSSGANVLTFGAGSRLTVL.

This clonotype was seen many times. The chain joins TRBV2 to TRBJ2-7, with a possible D match to TRBD1 (5 bases). Trimming left V 6 bases short and J 0 bases short, with 12 bases between. The CDR3 length is 14 residues. The germline V gene encodes CDR1 SNHLY and CDR2 FYNNEI. The CDR3 coding sequence is TGTGCCAGCAGCCAGGGCCTCACCTCCTACGAGCAGTACTTC. This sequence encodes CASSQGLTSYEQYF.

CDR3 in DNA: TGTGCCAGCAGCCAAAACCACGGGGGGGAGTCCCTCTACGAGCAGTACTTC. It specifies CASSQNHGGESLYEQYF. The chain uses TRBV7-9 and TRBJ2-7, with TRBD2 matching 8 bases. The CDR3 contains 17 residues. Losses at the gene ends were 5 bases for V and 3 bases for J; bases not matched to a gene: 15. The germline CDR1 and CDR2 sequences are SEHNR and FQNEAQ (reference sequence).

As DNA, the CDR3 is TGCGCCAGCTCGACAGGGCCTGGAGATACGCAGTATTTT. This encodes CASSTGPGDTQYF. The chain joins TRBV5-1 to TRBJ2-3; TRBD1 agrees at 7 bases. CDR1 is SGHRS, CDR2 YFSETQ, per germline. With 7 bases clipped from V and 5 bases from J, the junction kept 7 bases outside the gene matches. This CDR3 spans 13 amino acids.

The sample holds many counts of this clonotype. The chain is built from TRBV11-2 and TRBJ1-2, with D unresolved. V was pared by 0 bases and J by 7 bases, with 12 bases between. Germline-derived CDR1 and CDR2 are SGHAT and FQNNGV. This CDR3 spans 14 amino acids. CDR3 nucleotide sequence: TGTGCCAGCAGCTTAGATGGGGTAGGCTCTGGCTACACCTTC. Protein sequence: CASSLDGVGSGYTF.

CDR3 region: CASSEEGLGLNQPQHF. For the CDR3, the DNA is TGTGCCAGCAGTGAAGAGGGGTTGGGTTTAAATCAGCCCCAGCATTTT. The chain carries TRBV2 and TRBJ1-5; possible D gene TRBD1, 5 bases. Germline CDR1 reads SNHLY; CDR2 reads FYNNEI. The ends were cut back, 1 base at V and 4 bases at J, with 14 bases in the middle. The CDR3 runs 16 residues.

The CDR3 reads CASSWEGQGAYTEAFF. In DNA form, the CDR3 reads TGTGCCAGCAGCTGGGAGGGACAGGGGGCTTACACTGAAGCTTTCTTT. The chain joins TRBV5-4 to TRBJ1-1, with 12 positions matching TRBD1. CDR1 and CDR2 (germline): SGHNT, YYREEE (reference sequence). The trim removed 3 bases at V and 3 bases at J, leaving 6 bases unmatched. CDR3 size: 16 residues.

This clonotype was detected a few times. The rearrangement links TRBV6-2 or TRBV6-3 to TRBJ1-2, with a weak D call TRBD1 (6 bases). CDR1 and CDR2 from the germline V gene are MNHEY and SVGEGT. This CDR3 has 13 residues. V lost 4 bases and J lost 7, with 13 bases in between. As DNA, the CDR3 is TGTGCCAGCAGTTCGATAAAAGGGGGTGGCTACACCTTC. It yields the protein CASSSIKGGGYTF.

This clonotype was seen many times. The chain carries TRBV28 and TRBJ1-2, with D maybe TRBD1 (6 bases). The V and J ends lost 3 bases and 5 bases respectively, with 16 bases between them. The CDR3 spans 15 residues. Germline V lookup: CDR1 MDHEN, CDR2 SYDVKM. In DNA form, the CDR3 reads TGTGCCAGCAGTTTCTCCCCCGGACAGAGTTATGGCTACACCTTC. Protein: CASSFSPGQSYGYTF.

This clonotype occurred many times. V and J are TRBV12-3 or TRBV12-4 and TRBJ2-7; the D is unclear. The CDR3 has 15 residues. V was trimmed by 8 bases and J by 2 bases, leaving 19 bases between them. The CDR3 protein is CASSLEAVWAYEQYF. The CDR3 nucleotides read TGTGCCAGCTCCCTAGAGGCTGTCTGGGCCTACGAGCAGTACTTC.